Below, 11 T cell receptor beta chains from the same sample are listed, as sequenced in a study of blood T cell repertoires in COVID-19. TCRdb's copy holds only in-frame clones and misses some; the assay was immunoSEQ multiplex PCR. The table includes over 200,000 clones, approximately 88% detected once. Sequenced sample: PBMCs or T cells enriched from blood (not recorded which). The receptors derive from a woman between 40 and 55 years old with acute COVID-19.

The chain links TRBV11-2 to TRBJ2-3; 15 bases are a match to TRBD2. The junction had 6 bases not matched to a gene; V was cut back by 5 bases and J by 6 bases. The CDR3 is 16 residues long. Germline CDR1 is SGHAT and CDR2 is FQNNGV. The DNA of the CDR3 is TGTGCCAGCAGCCCCAGGACTAGCGGGAGGGGGGATACGCAGTATTTT. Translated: CASSPRTSGRGDTQYF. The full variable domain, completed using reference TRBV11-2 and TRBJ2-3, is EAGVAQSPRYKIIEKRQSVAFWCNPISGHATLYWYQQILGQGPKLLIQFQNNGVVDDSQLPKDRFSAERLKGVDSTLKIQPAKLEDSAVYLCASSPRTSGRGDTQYFGPGTRLTVL.

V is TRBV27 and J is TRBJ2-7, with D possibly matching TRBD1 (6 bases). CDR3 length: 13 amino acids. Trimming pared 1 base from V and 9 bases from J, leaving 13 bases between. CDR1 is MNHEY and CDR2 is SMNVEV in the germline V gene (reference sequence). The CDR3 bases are TGTGCCAGCAGTTTATACGGGACACAACTGCAGTACTTC. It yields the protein CASSLYGTQLQYF.

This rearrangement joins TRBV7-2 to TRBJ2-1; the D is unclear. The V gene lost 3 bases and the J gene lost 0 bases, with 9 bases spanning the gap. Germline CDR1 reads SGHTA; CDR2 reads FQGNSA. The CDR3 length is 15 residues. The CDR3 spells CASSLSWSSYNEQFF. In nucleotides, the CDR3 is TGTGCCAGCAGCTTGTCCTGGAGCTCCTACAATGAGCAGTTCTTC.

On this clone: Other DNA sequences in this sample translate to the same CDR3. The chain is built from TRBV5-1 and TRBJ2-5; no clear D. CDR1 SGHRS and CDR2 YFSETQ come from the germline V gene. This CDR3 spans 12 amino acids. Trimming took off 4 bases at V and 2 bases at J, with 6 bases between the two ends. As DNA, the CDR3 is TGCGCCAGCAGCCTAGGACAAGAGACCCAGTACTTC. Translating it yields CASSLGQETQYF.

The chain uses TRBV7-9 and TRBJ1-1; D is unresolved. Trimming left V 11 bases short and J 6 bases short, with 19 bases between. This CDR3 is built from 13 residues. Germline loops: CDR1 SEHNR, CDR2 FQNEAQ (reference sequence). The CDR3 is CAGLEVGVPEAFF. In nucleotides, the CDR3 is TGTGCCGGACTAGAAGTGGGAGTCCCTGAAGCTTTCTTT.

The CDR3 bases are TGTGCCAGCAGCTTAGGGGGTCCGGGAACCGGGGAGCTGTTTTTT. Amino acids: CASSLGGPGTGELFF. The chain uses TRBV7-2 and TRBJ2-2; D perhaps matches TRBD2 (5 bases). The CDR3 length is 15 residues. CDR1 and CDR2 (germline): SGHTA, FQGNSA. Between the trimmed V and J ends, which lost 1 base and 5 bases, there was a span of 11 bases.

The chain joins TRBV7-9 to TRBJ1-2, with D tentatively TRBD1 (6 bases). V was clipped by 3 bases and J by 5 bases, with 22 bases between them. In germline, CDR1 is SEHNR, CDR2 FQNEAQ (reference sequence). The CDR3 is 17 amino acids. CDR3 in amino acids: CASSLWEGRGRSYGYTF. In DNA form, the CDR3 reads TGTGCCAGCAGCTTGTGGGAGGGTCGGGGGCGATCTTATGGCTACACCTTC.

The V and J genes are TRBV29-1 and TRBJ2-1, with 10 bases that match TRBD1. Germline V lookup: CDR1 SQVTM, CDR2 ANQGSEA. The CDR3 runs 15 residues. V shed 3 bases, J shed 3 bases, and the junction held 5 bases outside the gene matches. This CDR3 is CSVDFGTGDYNEQFF. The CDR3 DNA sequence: TGCAGCGTTGATTTTGGGACAGGGGACTACAATGAGCAGTTCTTC.

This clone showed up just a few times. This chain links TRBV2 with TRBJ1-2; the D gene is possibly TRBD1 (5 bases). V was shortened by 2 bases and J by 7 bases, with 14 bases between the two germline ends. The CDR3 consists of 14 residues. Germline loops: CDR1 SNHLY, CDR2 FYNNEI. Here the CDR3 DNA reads TGTGCCAGCAGTGAAATGGGCAGGGCTTCTGGCTACACCTTC. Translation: CASSEMGRASGYTF.

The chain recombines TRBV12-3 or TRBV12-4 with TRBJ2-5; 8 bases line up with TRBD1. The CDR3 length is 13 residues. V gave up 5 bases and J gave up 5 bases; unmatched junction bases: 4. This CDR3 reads CASSTGGGETQYF. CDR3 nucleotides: TGTGCCAGCAGTACAGGGGGTGGGGAGACCCAGTACTTC.

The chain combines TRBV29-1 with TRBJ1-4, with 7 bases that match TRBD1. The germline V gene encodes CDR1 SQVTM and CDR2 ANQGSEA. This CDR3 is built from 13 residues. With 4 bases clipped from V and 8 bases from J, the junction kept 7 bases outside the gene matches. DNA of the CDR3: TGCAGCGTTGCTGGGACAGCCGTAGAAAAACTGTTTTTT. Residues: CSVAGTAVEKLFF.